Listed below are T cell receptor beta chains from one sample, sequenced in a study of OX40 agonist ivuxolimab in advanced cancers. Some clones are missing from TCRdb's copy, which holds only in-frame ones; the method was immunoSEQ multiplex PCR. The data hold fewer than 40,000 clones, with about 92% observed a single time. The specimen was CD4+ or CD8+ T cells sorted from blood, collected in a trial of the OX40 agonist ivuxolimab. Receptor source: an adult with an advanced solid tumor such as melanoma, head and neck, liver or kidney cancer. The CDR3 runs from the conserved cysteine through the conserved F or W. Each record gives: D gene, V gene, CDR3 protein. The D gene is left open where the match is weak.

>.|TRBV5-4
CASSPGRGAGYGYTF
>TRBD1|TRBV28
CASGVNRGSLYEQYF
>.|TRBV28
CASSLNTGIGTYNEQFF
>.|TRBV15
CATSREASQGPYEQYF
>.|TRBV5-1
CASSPLVGSGPETQYF
>TRBD2|TRBV9
CASSEGTRDTQYF
>.|TRBV27
CASSFYYTDTQYF
>.|TRBV9
CASSLDGSGYGYTF
>.|TRBV30
CAWSVRLELETQYF
>TRBD1|TRBV18
CASSPLGTGANYGYTF
>TRBD1|TRBV28
CASSLRQGWTEAFF
>.|TRBV5-1
CASSLSWVNTEAFF